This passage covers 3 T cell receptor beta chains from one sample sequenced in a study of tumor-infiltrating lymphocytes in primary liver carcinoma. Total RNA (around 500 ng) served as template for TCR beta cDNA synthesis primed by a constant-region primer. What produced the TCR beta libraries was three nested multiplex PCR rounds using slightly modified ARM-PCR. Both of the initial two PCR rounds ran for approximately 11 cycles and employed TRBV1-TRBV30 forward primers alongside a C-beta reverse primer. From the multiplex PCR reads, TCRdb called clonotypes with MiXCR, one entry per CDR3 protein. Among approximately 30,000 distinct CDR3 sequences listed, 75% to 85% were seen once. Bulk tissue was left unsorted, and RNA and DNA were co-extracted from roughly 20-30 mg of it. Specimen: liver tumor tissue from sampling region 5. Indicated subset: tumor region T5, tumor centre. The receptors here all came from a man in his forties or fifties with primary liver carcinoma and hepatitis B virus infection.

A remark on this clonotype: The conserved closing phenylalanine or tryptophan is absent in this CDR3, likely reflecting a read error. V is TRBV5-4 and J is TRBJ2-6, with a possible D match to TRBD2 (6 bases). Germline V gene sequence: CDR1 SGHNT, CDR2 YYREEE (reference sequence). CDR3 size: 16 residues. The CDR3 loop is CASSTGGGSGANVLTL. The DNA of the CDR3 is TGTGCTAGCAGCACCGGAGGAGGGTCTGGGGCCAACGTCCTGACTTTA.

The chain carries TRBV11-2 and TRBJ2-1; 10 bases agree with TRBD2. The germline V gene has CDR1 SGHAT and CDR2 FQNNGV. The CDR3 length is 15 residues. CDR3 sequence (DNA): TGTGTCAGTAGCCCCCAGCGGGAGGGGTTGGGTGAGCAGTTCTTC. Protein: CVSSPQREGLGEQFF.

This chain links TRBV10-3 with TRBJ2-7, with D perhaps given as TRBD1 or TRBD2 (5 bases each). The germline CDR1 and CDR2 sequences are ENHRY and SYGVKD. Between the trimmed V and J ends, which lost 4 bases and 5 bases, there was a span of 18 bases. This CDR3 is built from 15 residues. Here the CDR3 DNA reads TGTGCCATCAGTGGAGCCGGGACCGCGTCCAACGAGCAGTACTTC. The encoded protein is CAISGAGTASNEQYF.